This T cell receptor beta chain was profiled in a study of T cell responses to AZD1222 COVID-19 vaccine (dated by TCRdb to the early 2020s). In terms of the full investigation: TCR sequencing covered roughly 230 trial participants: 200 to 220 given two doses of AZD1222 and 26 given two doses of MenACWY control vaccine. Trial participants were enrolled by age into subgroups of 18-55, 56-69 and 70-plus years, and 148, 28 and 57 TCR-sequenced participants, respectively, were included in these subgroups.

The full study reports these points: Nearly half of unique spike-specific TCRs reportedly recognized epitopes outside regions mutated in the B.1.351 and B.1.1.7 variants. Participants were mostly white British and included more females than males, and it was suggested by the authors that clonal diversity may have been underestimated. The whole spike protein was spanned by vaccine-associated CD4 TCRs, and dominant responses were seen in regions 160-218 and 743-854. A significant rise in spike-specific TCR breadth and depth was observed after two AZD1222 doses relative to day 0 and relative to MenACWY recipients. Because no day 14 peak-response samples were available, repertoires were characterized only after the peak T cell response. In the small 56-69-year group, the increase in depth fell short of significance, most likely because of low power. Conclusions about previously exposed vaccinees are limited because only six or seven AZD1222 recipients were SARS-CoV-2 seropositive at baseline.

The sample's time point label is to be understood as: baseline before first vaccination. What the treatment or condition label conveys for this sample: meningococcal conjugate vaccine given as trial control. Vaccinee samples were obtained from the UK trials COV001 and COV002, which included a single-blind randomized controlled phase 2/3 trial of AZD1222 (ChAdOx1 nCoV-19) in healthy adults. For TCRbeta chain sequencing, PBMC samples from trial participants were taken at day 0 and at day 28 after the second dose. The CDR3 regions of human TCRbeta chains were analyzed by immunosequencing. The authors' analysis ran thus. TCRs in the repertoires were matched against a reference library of SARS-CoV-2-specific TCRs that had been generated with the MIRA antigen-specificity platform. Breadth was defined as the fraction of unique TCRs that were SARS-CoV-2-associated. Depth was defined as the fraction of total T cells that were SARS-CoV-2-associated. Using the MIRA data, every spike-specific TCR was mapped to the spike region that the TCR reacted to and assigned to either a CD4 or a CD8 class. Log10-transformed breadth and depth values were compared by one-way ANOVA with Sidak's multiple comparisons tests. TCRdb carries this immuneACCESS record with in-frame sequences only. Its versions omit some clonotypes, under half of them owing to an unresolved V gene in the studies checked, with the rest unexplained. That table is the source of V, J and clone size, and D and trimming were worked out from the DNA. A total of 150,000 to 180,000 clones appear in this sample, approximately 87% of them only once. The ten largest clones take up about 5% of the sample.

In regard to this clone: What this receptor recognizes is not known. Base qualities are not recorded, but no much larger clone differs from it by a single base.

Unmatched junction bases come to 9, with V trimmed by 5 bases and J by 2 bases. For CDR1 and CDR2, the germline V gene (reference sequence) lists MNHEY and SMNVEV. The CDR3, from cysteine to phenylalanine, totals 15 residues. Only the CDR3 DNA stays, 45 bases, in frame from base 1. The chain uses TRBV27 and TRBJ2-7; 7 central bases correspond to TRBD1. Sequences were derived from peripheral blood, sampled on day 0 of MenACWY control vaccination. This sequence was found in an adult in good health. Here the CDR3 is given as CASSVYRDSPYEQYF. The nucleotide sequence is TGTGCCAGCAGTGTGTACCGGGACAGCCCCTACGAGCAGTACTTC.